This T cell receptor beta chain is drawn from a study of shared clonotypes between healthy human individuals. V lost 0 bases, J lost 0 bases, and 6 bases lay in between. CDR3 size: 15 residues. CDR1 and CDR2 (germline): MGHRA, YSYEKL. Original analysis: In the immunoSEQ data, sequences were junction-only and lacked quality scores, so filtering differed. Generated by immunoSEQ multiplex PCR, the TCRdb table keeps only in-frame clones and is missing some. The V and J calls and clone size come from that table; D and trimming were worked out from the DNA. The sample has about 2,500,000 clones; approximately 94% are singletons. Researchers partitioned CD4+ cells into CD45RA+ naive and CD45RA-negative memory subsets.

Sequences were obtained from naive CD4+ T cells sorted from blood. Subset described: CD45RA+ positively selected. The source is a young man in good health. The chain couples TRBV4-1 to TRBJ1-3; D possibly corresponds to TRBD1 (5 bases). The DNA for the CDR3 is TGCGCCAGCAGCCAAGAACAGGTCTCTGGAAACACCATATATTTT. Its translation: CASSQEQVSGNTIYF.